The 25 T cell receptor beta chains below come from one sample, sequenced in a study of T cell repertoires in cytomegalovirus infection. In TCRdb, the reads were re-called with MiXCR into one record per CDR3 protein. Of roughly 76,000 distinct CDR3 sequences in the sample, 3.5% to 4.5% were seen once. The sample was PBMCs. Every receptor here comes from a human donor in good health (CMV status not recorded). Some clones in this sample may be carry-over from other donors' samples.

This clonotype was observed many times. The chain has TRBV7-8 and TRBJ2-5; D perhaps matches TRBD1 (6 bases). In germline, CDR1 is SGHVS, CDR2 FQNEAQ. V was shortened by 0 bases and J by 1 base, with 9 bases between the two germline ends. This CDR3 has 15 residues. The CDR3 sequence is CASSLAGQVQETQYF. The CDR3 coding sequence is TGTGCCAGCAGCTTAGCGGGACAAGTCCAAGAGACCCAGTACTTC.

The sample holds many counts of this clonotype. V gene TRBV7-2 combines with J gene TRBJ2-3, with 7 nucleotides matching TRBD2. With V trimmed by 1 base and J by 3 bases, 7 bases remained unmatched. Germline CDR1 and CDR2: SGHTA and FQGNSA. There are 16 residues in the CDR3. Here the CDR3 reads CASSLGESGGTDTQYF. The CDR3 bases are TGTGCCAGCAGCTTAGGGGAATCGGGAGGTACAGATACGCAGTATTTT.

The sample holds many counts of this clonotype. This rearrangement joins TRBV19 to TRBJ1-5, with 10 nucleotides matching TRBD1. CDR1 is LNHDA and CDR2 is SQIVND in the germline V gene (reference sequence). The CDR3 is 15 residues long. With 5 bases clipped from V and 6 bases from J, the junction kept 7 bases outside the gene matches. CDR3 nucleotides: TGTGCCAGTAGTCCCAGGACAGGGGGGACTCAGCCCCAGCATTTT. It translates to CASSPRTGGTQPQHF. The full variable domain, its missing parts supplied by reference TRBV19 and TRBJ1-5, is DGGITQSPKYLFRKEGQNVTLSCEQNLNHDAMYWYRQDPGQGLRLIYYSQIVNDFQKGDIAEGYSVSREKKESFPLTVTSAQKNPTAFYLCASSPRTGGTQPQHFGDGTRLSIL.

This clonotype was seen at least ten times. Because the CDR3's place on the DNA is in doubt, the DNA is left out and the CDR3 is given as listed by TCRdb. This chain joins TRBV7-2 and TRBJ2-2. Germline V gene sequence: CDR1 SGHTA, CDR2 FQGNSA. The CDR3 length is 14 residues, termini included. The CDR3 protein is CASSDHRRAGELFF.

There are many counts of this clonotype. V is TRBV6-1 and J is TRBJ1-2; D gene unclear. Germline V gives CDR1 MNHNS, CDR2 SASEGT. V was clipped by 9 bases and J by 4 bases, with 15 bases between them. This CDR3 has 13 residues. This CDR3 is CASHGRTLYGYTF. DNA for the CDR3: TGTGCCAGTCACGGACGGACTCTCTATGGCTACACCTTC.

In its sample, this clonotype was seen many times. The V and J genes are TRBV7-2 and TRBJ2-7; D ambiguous. Trimming shortened V by 2 bases and J by 3 bases, and 5 bases separated the two germline ends. This CDR3 is 12 amino acids long. The germline CDR1 and CDR2 sequences are SGHTA and FQGNSA. The CDR3 is CASSLIFYEQYF. CDR3 sequence (DNA): TGTGCCAGCAGCTTAATTTTCTACGAGCAGTACTTC.

There are many counts of this clonotype. This sequence joins TRBV28 and TRBJ2-3; 11 bases map to TRBD2. Germline V gene sequence: CDR1 MDHEN, CDR2 SYDVKM. The CDR3 runs 15 residues. J lost 3 bases, V lost 4 bases, and 3 bases had no gene match. The CDR3 region is CASSSSGGKTDTQYF. The CDR3 coding sequence is TGTGCCAGCAGTTCTAGCGGGGGGAAGACAGATACGCAGTATTTT. Supplemented by reference TRBV28 and TRBJ2-3, the full variable domain reads DVKVTQSSRYLVKRTGEKVFLECVQDMDHENMFWYRQDPGLGLRLIYFSYDVKMKEKGDIPEGYSVSREKKERFSLILESASTNQTSMYLCASSSSGGKTDTQYFGPGTRLTVL.

At least ten counts were recorded for this clonotype. The chain has TRBV19 and TRBJ1-5; D might be TRBD1 (6 bases). V lost 6 bases and J 2 bases, leaving 11 bases between the germline ends. Germline-derived CDR1 and CDR2 are LNHDA and SQIVND (reference sequence). The CDR3 length is 14 residues. For the CDR3, the DNA is TGTGCCAGTAGGGCCAGGGGAGGCAATCAGCCCCAGCATTTT. It specifies CASRARGGNQPQHF.

As DNA, the CDR3 is TGCGCCAGCAGCCAAGTAATGGCGGGGGATCCGGGCTACACCTTC. Protein: CASSQVMAGDPGYTF. The chain links TRBV4-3 to TRBJ1-2; D possibly corresponds to TRBD1 (5 bases). This CDR3 spans 15 amino acids. Germline CDR1 is LGHNA and CDR2 is YSLEER. V gave up 1 base and J gave up 8 bases, with 17 bases separating them.

This clonotype was counted at least ten times. The chain links TRBV7-2 to TRBJ2-1; D is uncertain. V was shortened by 7 bases and J by 6 bases, with 16 bases between the two germline ends. This CDR3 region has 14 residues. Germline V gene data show CDR1 as SGHTA and CDR2 as FQGNSA. This chain's CDR3 is CASKTRTYTNEQFF. DNA of the CDR3: TGTGCCAGCAAAACCCGGACGTATACCAATGAGCAGTTCTTC. Full variable domain (remainder filled in from reference TRBV7-2 and TRBJ2-1): GAGVSQSPSNKVTEKGKDVELRCDPISGHTALYWYRQSLGQGLEFLIYFQGNSAPDKSGLPSDRFSAERTGGSVSTLTIQRTQQEDSAVYLCASKTRTYTNEQFFGPGTRLTVL.

This clonotype was found many times. The genes are TRBV7-3 and TRBJ2-1; D might be TRBD1 (6 bases). Germline CDR1 and CDR2: SGHTA and FQGTGA. The ends were cut back, 5 bases at V and 6 bases at J, with 11 bases in the middle. The CDR3 is made up of 13 amino acids. This chain's CDR3 is CASSTGHINEQFF. In DNA form, the CDR3 reads TGTGCCAGCAGCACGGGACATATCAATGAGCAGTTCTTC.

This clonotype was seen ten or more times. This CDR3 is CASTLTGGSYNEQFF. CDR3 coding DNA: TGTGCCAGTACTCTAACAGGGGGCTCCTACAATGAGCAGTTCTTC. The J gene is TRBJ2-1, the V gene TRBV19; 8 bases are a match to TRBD1. Trimming at V came to 7 bases and at J to 0 bases, leaving 5 bases not matched to a gene. The CDR3 spans 15 residues. The germline CDR1 and CDR2 sequences are LNHDA and SQIVND (reference sequence). Full variable domain (missing parts from reference TRBV19 and TRBJ2-1): DGGITQSPKYLFRKEGQNVTLSCEQNLNHDAMYWYRQDPGQGLRLIYYSQIVNDFQKGDIAEGYSVSREKKESFPLTVTSAQKNPTAFYLCASTLTGGSYNEQFFGPGTRLTVL.

This clonotype has a count of ten or more. The gene calls are TRBV6-6 and TRBJ2-2; 7 positions match TRBD1. This CDR3 comprises 13 residues. J was trimmed by 2 bases and V by 11 bases; bases with no gene match: 5. Germline V gives CDR1 MNHNY, CDR2 SVGAGI (reference sequence). CDR3 protein: CAARDRNTGELFF. Here the CDR3 DNA reads TGTGCCGCACGGGACAGAAACACCGGGGAGCTGTTTTTT.

About this clonotype itself: A much larger clone sits a single nucleotide away, making a read error possible. The chain uses TRBV20-1 and TRBJ1-1, with a weak D call TRBD1 (5 bases). V was pared by 5 bases and J by 5 bases, with 12 bases between. From germline, CDR1 is DFQATT and CDR2 SNEGSKA (reference sequence). This CDR3 comprises 12 residues. The CDR3 protein is CSAPGEGTEAFF. DNA for the CDR3: TGCAGTGCTCCGGGCGAGGGGACTGAAGCTTTCTTT.

The sample holds many counts of this clonotype. The gene calls are TRBV28 and TRBJ1-1; D is ambiguous. This CDR3 has 15 amino acids. Looked up from germline, CDR1 is MDHEN and CDR2 is SYDVKM. The V end lost 3 bases, the J end lost 1 base, and 12 bases lay between the germline ends. CDR3: CASSFYPLANTEAFF. CDR3 nucleotides: TGTGCCAGCAGTTTTTACCCCCTGGCGAACACTGAAGCTTTCTTT.

This clonotype has a count of ten or more. V gene TRBV20-1 combines with J gene TRBJ1-6, with D uncertain. CDR3 length: 15 amino acids. Germline CDR1 DFQATT, CDR2 SNEGSKA (reference sequence). Trimming removed 6 bases at V and 0 bases at J, with 12 bases between. CDR3 region: CSARGLSSYNSPLHF. The CDR3 bases are TGCAGTGCCCGAGGACTAAGCTCCTATAATTCACCCCTCCACTTT.

This clonotype was observed many times. The chain recombines TRBV7-2 with TRBJ2-3; D unresolved. Trimming took 6 bases from V and 6 from J, leaving 7 bases between them. The CDR3 contains 11 residues. Germline CDR1 is SGHTA and CDR2 is FQGNSA. The CDR3 loop reads CASSVMDTQYF. The CDR3 DNA is TGTGCCAGCAGTGTTATGGATACGCAGTATTTT.

This clonotype was seen many times. The V gene is TRBV28, the J gene TRBJ1-5; D ambiguous. Trimming took 5 bases from V and 3 from J, leaving 20 bases between them. CDR1 and CDR2 from the germline V gene are MDHEN and SYDVKM. The CDR3 has 17 amino acids. CDR3 bases: TGTGCCAGCAGTACCCCTGGCGGAGAGGGATCCAATCAGCCCCAGCATTTT. This translates into CASSTPGGEGSNQPQHF.

This clonotype has ten or more counts. The chain combines TRBV6-2 or TRBV6-3 with TRBJ2-7; tentative D call: TRBD2 (6 bases). The CDR3 loop spans 11 amino acids. V lost 11 bases to trimming and J lost 3 bases, with 11 bases between them. Germline CDR1 is MNHEY and CDR2 is SVGEGT. The CDR3 DNA sequence: TGTGCCTCCCGGGGGTTCTACGAGCAGTACTTC. Encoded protein: CASRGFYEQYF.

This clonotype was counted at least ten times. V and J are TRBV6-2 or TRBV6-3 and TRBJ2-1, with TRBD2 identical over 11 bases. The junction had 12 bases not matched to a gene; V was cut back by 2 bases and J by 15 bases. This CDR3 is built from 15 residues. Germline loops: CDR1 MNHEY, CDR2 SVGEGT. The CDR3 spells CASSYGLAGGAMVFF. The CDR3 DNA follows: TGTGCCAGCAGTTACGGGCTAGCGGGGGGCGCGATGGTGTTCTTC.

This clonotype was detected ten times or more. The chain uses TRBV5-6 and TRBJ1-2; D remains ambiguous. From germline, CDR1 is SGHDT and CDR2 YYEEEE. The CDR3 consists of 13 residues. The germline V and J ends were trimmed by 2 bases and 4 bases, with 9 bases remaining between them. This CDR3 is CASSFDGRYGYTF. CDR3 nucleotides: TGTGCCAGCAGCTTCGATGGACGCTATGGCTACACCTTC.

This clonotype was seen ten or more times. The V gene is TRBV6-1, the J gene TRBJ2-7; 9 nucleotides agree with TRBD1. Germline CDR1 is MNHNS and CDR2 is SASEGT. The trim removed 6 bases at V and 2 bases at J, leaving 8 bases unmatched. CDR3 length equals 15 residues. CDR3 in DNA: TGTGCCAGCAGCGGACTCGGGACAGGGCCCTACGAGCAGTACTTC. This codes for CASSGLGTGPYEQYF.

This clonotype was counted ten times or more. This chain links TRBV7-2 with TRBJ1-3; TRBD1 matches 10 bases. Germline V gene lookup returns CDR1 SGHTA and CDR2 FQGNSA. This CDR3 is 20 amino acids long. After removal of 7 bases from V and 0 bases from J, the junction contained 18 bases not matched to a gene. The CDR3 DNA reads TGTGCCAGCACCCTGAGGGGGGGACAGGGGTTAAGAAGCTCTGGAAACACCATATATTTT. Amino acids: CASTLRGGQGLRSSGNTIYF.

This clonotype was found many times. The V gene is TRBV12-3 or TRBV12-4, the J gene TRBJ1-5, with 9 bases identical to TRBD1. The V segment lost 5 bases and the J segment 3 bases; nucleotides outside the gene matches: 11. CDR3 length equals 17 residues. The CDR3 coding sequence is TGTGCCAGCAGTCCACATACCGGGACAGGGACCAATCAGCCCCAGCATTTT. It encodes CASSPHTGTGTNQPQHF.

There are many counts of this clonotype. The genes are TRBV2 and TRBJ1-2; tentative D call: TRBD1 (6 bases). Germline V CDR1 and CDR2: SNHLY, FYNNEI. Trimming left V 6 bases short and J 8 bases short, with 13 bases between. This CDR3 region has 12 residues. CDR3 sequence (DNA): TGTGCCAGCAGGCGGGGGGGCGGAGGCTACACCTTC. It specifies CASRRGGGGYTF.